The present entry profiles one TCR beta chain with its context. Its antigen is still unknown. The PCR ran on 60 Vbeta and 13 Jbeta primers. TCRdb's copy holds only in-frame clones and misses some; the assay was immunoSEQ multiplex PCR. The sample holds approximately 150,000 clones, about 82% seen once. These data originate in a study of cytomegalovirus exposure and HLA in healthy donors. In germline, CDR1 is SGHDT, CDR2 YYEEEE. The length of the CDR3 is 13 residues. Between the trimmed V and J ends, which lost 2 bases and 8 bases, there was a span of 11 bases. General study findings and limits: High specificity and sensitivity for cytomegalovirus status were reported for the classifier.

The specimen was PBMCs. The V gene is TRBV5-6, the J gene TRBJ1-3; a weak D match, TRBD1 (5 bases). This sequence originates from a young woman in good health and CMV-seropositive. DNA of the CDR3: TGTGCCAGCAGCTTATCCGGGGGGGACACCATATATTTT. It encodes CASSLSGGDTIYF.